This T cell receptor (beta chain) came from a study of blood T cells in healthy people across ages. It was with a sample-barcoded 5' primer and a J-beta primer mix that a second PCR of about 6 to 12 cycles was run. One entry per CDR3 protein, called by TCRdb with MiXCR from the 5' RACE reads. The top ten clones hold over 30% of a sample with hundreds of thousands of distinct CDR3 sequences, around three fifths of them seen once. From germline, CDR1 is LGHNA and CDR2 YNFKEQ. The V end was cut by 4 bases, the J end by 3 bases, with 10 bases between. The CDR3 length is 14 residues. This clonotype was detected only a few times.

The source material was blood. The V gene is TRBV4-2, the J gene TRBJ1-5; D perhaps matches TRBD1 (5 bases). The clonotype comes from a man aged 55 to 70 in good health. CDR3 bases: TGTGCCAGCAGCCCTGGGGACGCCAATCAGCCCCAGCATTTT. Encoded protein: CASSPGDANQPQHF.